This T cell receptor beta chain was documented in a study of T cell repertoires and leukemia-associated antigens (dated by TCRdb to about 2019). Background for the entire study: Per sample, about 5.1 to 7 million read pairs and roughly 3 to 5.0 million effective reads were obtained, for roughly 16 million effective reads in total. Overall results and qualifications from the work: Across the four groups, there were no significant differences in the numbers of Vbeta genes (about 60), Jbeta genes (over 12), VDJ rearrangements, or unique CDR3s. Direct testing of the expanded clones' antigen specificity and function was not done, and further investigation was required.

To note about this clonotype: The antigen it binds to is not known. No base quality information exists; no much larger clone differs at one position.

CD3+ T cells were initially rested overnight at approximately 2.5 million cells/mL in RPMI 1640 lacking fetal bovine serum. MACS immunomagnetic beads were used according to the manufacturer's instructions to isolate CD3+ T cells from PBMCs. Total RNA was extracted from the cultured T cells using TRIzol reagent. TCRbeta libraries were amplified from RNA using 5' rapid amplification of cDNA ends (5'RACE). Before sequencing, library concentration and integrity were assessed using Qubit, an Agilent instrument, and quantitative PCR. Qualified libraries were sequenced on Illumina HiSeq or MiSeq by a commercial service provider. The source study handled its data this way. TCR sequences in each sample were identified using MiXCR version 1.8.2. For a clone to be considered qualified, a CDR3 longer than four amino acids, an in-frame nucleotide length, and the absence of a stop codon were required. A read counted as effective if the read contained the complete CDR3 structure. Validation of expanded clones was performed by RT-PCR with 24 Vbeta primers, GeneScan spectratyping, and Sanger sequencing. TCRdb trimmed public reads at Q25 via fastp, called clones via MiXCR and kept in-frame beta chains. Duplicate CDR3 protein sequences are folded into a single record with the most common DNA and genes. The V and J calls and clone size come from TCRdb's table, not from the authors' own analysis. For this sample there are about 14,000 distinct CDR3 sequences; approximately 38% appear just once. Nearly 9.5% of the sample lies in the top ten.

The sequenced sample was CD3+ T cells sorted from blood and cultured. The clonotype was recovered from a female donor in good health.

The CDR3 protein: CASSLRTVLPLHF. The nucleotides read TGTGCCAGCAGCCTTCGGACGGTTTTACCCCTCCACTTT. The chain couples TRBV3-1 to TRBJ1-6; the D gene remains uncertain. For CDR1 and CDR2, the germline V gene (reference sequence) lists LGHDT and YNNKEL. Relative to germline, V is 4 bases shorter and J is 12 bases shorter, with 13 bases between their ends. Including cysteine and phenylalanine, the CDR3 has 13 amino acids. Just CDR3 DNA is preserved here, 39 bases in frame from base 1.